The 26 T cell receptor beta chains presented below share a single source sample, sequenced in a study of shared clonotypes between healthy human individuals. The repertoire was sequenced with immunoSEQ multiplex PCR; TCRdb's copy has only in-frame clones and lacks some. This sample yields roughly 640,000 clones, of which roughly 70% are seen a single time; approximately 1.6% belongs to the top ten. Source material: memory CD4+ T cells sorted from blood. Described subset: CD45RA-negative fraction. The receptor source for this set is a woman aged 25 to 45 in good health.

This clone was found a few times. The CDR3 protein is CASSQVRTREAFF. CDR3 nucleotides: TGCGCCAGCAGCCAAGTTCGGACGCGTGAAGCTTTCTTT. The chain combines TRBV4-1 with TRBJ1-1; no clear D. The V end was cut by 1 base, the J end by 7 bases, with 10 bases between. The germline gives CDR1 MGHRA, CDR2 YSYEKL. This CDR3 has 13 amino acids.

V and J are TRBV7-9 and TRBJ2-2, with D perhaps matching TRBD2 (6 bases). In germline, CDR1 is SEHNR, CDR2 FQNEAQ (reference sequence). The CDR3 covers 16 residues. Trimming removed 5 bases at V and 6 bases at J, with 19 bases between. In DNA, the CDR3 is TGTGCCAGCAGCGCCCGGGACTCGAACCTCCCCGGGGAGCTGTTTTTT. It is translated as CASSARDSNLPGELFF.

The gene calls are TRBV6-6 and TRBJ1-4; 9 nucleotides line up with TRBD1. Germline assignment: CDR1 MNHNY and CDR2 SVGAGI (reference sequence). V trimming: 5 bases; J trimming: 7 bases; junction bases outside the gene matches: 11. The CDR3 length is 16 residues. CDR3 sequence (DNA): TGTGCCAGCAGTAGCTGGACGGGACAGGGTGCTGAAAAACTGTTTTTT. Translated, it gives CASSSWTGQGAEKLFF.

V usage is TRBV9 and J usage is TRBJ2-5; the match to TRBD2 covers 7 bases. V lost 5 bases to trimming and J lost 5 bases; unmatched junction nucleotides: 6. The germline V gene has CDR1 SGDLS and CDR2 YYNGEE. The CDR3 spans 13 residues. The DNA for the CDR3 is TGTGCCAGCAGGCCCTCCGGGGGGGAGACCCAGTACTTC. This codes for CASRPSGGETQYF. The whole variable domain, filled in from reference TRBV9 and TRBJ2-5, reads DSGVTQTPKHLITATGQRVTLRCSPRSGDLSVYWYQQSLDQGLQFLIQYYNGEERAKGNILERFSAQQFPDLHSELNLSSLELGDSALYFCASRPSGGETQYFGPGTRLLVL.

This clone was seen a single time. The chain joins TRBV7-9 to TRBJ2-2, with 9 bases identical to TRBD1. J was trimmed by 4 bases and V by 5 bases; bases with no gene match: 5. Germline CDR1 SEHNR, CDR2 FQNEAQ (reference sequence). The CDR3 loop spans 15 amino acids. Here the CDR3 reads CASSKGQGGTGELFF. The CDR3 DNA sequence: TGTGCCAGCAGCAAGGGACAGGGAGGCACCGGGGAGCTGTTTTTT.

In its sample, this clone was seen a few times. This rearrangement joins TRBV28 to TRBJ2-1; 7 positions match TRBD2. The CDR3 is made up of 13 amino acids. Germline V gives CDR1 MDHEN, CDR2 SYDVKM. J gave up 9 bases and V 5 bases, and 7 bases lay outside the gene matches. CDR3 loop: CASSIGGFAEQFF. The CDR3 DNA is TGTGCCAGCAGTATCGGGGGGTTTGCTGAGCAGTTCTTC.

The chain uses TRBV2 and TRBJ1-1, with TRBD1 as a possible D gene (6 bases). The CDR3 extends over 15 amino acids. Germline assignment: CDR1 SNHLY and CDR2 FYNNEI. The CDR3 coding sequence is TGTGCTGTCAACGGCCTGGGGGGGGCCGACACTGAAGCTTTCTTT. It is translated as CAVNGLGGADTEAFF.

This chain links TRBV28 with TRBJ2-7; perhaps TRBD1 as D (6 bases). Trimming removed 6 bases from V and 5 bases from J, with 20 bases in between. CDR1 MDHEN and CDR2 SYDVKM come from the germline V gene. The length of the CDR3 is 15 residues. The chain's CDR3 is CASSPPRGRGHEQYF. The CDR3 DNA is TGTGCCAGCAGCCCCCCTCGTGGCAGGGGCCACGAGCAGTACTTC.

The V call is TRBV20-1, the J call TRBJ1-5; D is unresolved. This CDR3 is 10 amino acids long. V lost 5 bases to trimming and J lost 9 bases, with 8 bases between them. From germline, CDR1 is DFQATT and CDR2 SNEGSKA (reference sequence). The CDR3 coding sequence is TGCAGTGCTGGCGGGTCGCCCCAGCATTTT. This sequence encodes CSAGGSPQHF.

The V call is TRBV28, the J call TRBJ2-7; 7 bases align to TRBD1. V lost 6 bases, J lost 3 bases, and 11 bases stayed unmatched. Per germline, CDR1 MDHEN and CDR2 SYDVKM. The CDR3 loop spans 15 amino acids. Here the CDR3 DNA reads TGTGCCAGCAGATCTTCCACAGGGGCCGGCTACGAGCAGTACTTC. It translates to CASRSSTGAGYEQYF.

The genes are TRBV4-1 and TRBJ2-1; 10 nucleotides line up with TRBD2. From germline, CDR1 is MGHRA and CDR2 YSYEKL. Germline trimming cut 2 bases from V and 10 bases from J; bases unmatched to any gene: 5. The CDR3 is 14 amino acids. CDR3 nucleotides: TGCGCCAGCAGCCAACTCCCGGGACTAGCGGAGCAGTTCTTC. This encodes CASSQLPGLAEQFF.

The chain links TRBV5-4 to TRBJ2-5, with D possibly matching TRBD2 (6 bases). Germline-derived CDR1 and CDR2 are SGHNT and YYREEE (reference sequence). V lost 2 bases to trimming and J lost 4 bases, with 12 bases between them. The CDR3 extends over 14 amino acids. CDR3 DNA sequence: TGTGCCAGCAGCTTCGGGGGAGTCGGAGAGACCCAGTACTTC. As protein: CASSFGGVGETQYF. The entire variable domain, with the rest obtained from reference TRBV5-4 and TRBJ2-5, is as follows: ETGVTQSPTHLIKTRGQQVTLRCSSQSGHNTVSWYQQALGQGPQFIFQYYREEENGRGNFPPRFSGLQFPNYSSELNVNALELDDSALYLCASSFGGVGETQYFGPGTRLLVL.

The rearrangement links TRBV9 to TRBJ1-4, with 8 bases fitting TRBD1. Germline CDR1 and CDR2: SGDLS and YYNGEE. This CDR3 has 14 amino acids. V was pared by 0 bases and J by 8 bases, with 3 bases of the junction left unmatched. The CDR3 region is CASSVGTGREKLFF. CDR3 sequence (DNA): TGTGCCAGCAGCGTAGGGACAGGGAGAGAAAAACTGTTTTTT.

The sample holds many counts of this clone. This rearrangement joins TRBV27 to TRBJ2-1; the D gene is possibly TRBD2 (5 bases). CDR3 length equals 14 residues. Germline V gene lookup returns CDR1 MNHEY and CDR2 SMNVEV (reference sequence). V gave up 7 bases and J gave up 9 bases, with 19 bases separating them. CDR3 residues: CASIALGVGSEQFF. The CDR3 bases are TGTGCCAGCATTGCCCTCGGGGTTGGTAGTGAGCAGTTCTTC.

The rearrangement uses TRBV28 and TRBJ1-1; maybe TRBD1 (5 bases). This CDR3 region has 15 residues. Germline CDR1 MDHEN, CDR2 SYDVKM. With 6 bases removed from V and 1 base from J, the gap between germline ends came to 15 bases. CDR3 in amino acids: CASRITRQQNTEAFF. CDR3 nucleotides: TGTGCCAGCAGGATTACGAGACAGCAGAACACTGAAGCTTTCTTT.

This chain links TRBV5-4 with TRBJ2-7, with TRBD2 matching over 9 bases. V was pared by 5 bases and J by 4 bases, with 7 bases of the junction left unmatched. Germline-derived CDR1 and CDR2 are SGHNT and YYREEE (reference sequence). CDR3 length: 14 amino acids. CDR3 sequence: CASSLAGAKYEQYF. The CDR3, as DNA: TGTGCCAGCAGTTTAGCGGGAGCGAAATACGAGCAGTACTTC. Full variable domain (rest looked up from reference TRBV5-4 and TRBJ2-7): ETGVTQSPTHLIKTRGQQVTLRCSSQSGHNTVSWYQQALGQGPQFIFQYYREEENGRGNFPPRFSGLQFPNYSSELNVNALELDDSALYLCASSLAGAKYEQYFGPGTRLTVT.

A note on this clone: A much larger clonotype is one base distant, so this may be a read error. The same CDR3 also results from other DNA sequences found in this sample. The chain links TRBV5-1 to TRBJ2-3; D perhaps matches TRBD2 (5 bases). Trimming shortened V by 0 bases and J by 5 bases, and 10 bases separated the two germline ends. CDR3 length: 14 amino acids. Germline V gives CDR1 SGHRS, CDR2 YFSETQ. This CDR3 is CASSLGTGGDTQYF. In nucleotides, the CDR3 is TGCGCCAGCAGCTTGGGGACCGGAGGAGATACGCAGTATTTT.

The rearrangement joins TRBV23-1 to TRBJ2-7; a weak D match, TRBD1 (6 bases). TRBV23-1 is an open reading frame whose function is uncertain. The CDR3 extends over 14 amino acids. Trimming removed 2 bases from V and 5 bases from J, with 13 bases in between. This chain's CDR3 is CASSQVRTVNEQYF. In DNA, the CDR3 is TGCGCCAGCAGTCAAGTACGGACAGTGAACGAGCAGTACTTC.

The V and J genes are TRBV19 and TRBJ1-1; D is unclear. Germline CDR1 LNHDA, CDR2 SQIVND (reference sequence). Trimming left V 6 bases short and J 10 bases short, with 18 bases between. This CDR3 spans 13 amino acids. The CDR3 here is CASSPRNERAAFF. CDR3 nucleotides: TGTGCCAGTAGCCCCAGGAATGAAAGGGCAGCTTTCTTT.

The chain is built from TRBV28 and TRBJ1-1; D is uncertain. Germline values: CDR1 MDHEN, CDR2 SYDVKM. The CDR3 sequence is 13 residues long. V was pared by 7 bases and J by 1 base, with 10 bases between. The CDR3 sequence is CASTPPANTEAFF. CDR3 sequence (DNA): TGTGCCAGCACCCCGCCGGCGAACACTGAAGCTTTCTTT.

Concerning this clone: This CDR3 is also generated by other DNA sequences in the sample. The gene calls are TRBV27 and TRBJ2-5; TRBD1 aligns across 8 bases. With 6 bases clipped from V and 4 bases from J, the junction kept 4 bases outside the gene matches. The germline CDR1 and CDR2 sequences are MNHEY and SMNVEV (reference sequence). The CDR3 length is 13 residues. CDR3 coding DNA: TGTGCCAGCAGGCTAACAGGGGGAGAGACCCAGTACTTC. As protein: CASRLTGGETQYF.

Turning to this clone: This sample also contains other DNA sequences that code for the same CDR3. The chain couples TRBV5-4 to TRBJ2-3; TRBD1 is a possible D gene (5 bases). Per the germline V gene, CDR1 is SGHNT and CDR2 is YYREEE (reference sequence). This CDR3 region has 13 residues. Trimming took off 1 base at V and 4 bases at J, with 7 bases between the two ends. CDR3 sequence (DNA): TGTGCCAGCAGCTTGCAGGGCCCAGATACGCAGTATTTT. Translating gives CASSLQGPDTQYF.

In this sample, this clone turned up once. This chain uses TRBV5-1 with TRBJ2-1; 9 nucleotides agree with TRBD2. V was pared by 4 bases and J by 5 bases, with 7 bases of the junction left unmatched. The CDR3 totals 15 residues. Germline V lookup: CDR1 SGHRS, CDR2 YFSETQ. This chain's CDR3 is CASSVRGRGDNEQFF. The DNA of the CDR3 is TGCGCCAGCAGCGTTCGCGGGAGGGGTGACAATGAGCAGTTCTTC.

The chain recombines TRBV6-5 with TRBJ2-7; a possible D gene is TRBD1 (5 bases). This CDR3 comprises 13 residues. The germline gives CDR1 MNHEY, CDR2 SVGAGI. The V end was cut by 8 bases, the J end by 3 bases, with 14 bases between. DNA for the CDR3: TGTGCCAGCTCCAGGGCCGCCGACTACGAGCAGTACTTC. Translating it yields CASSRAADYEQYF.

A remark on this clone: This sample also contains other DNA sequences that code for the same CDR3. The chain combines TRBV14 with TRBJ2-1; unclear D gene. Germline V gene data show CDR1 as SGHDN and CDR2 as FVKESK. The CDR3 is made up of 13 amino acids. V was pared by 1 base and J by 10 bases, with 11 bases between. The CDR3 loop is CASSQGNGFEQFF. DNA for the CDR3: TGTGCCAGCAGCCAAGGTAATGGTTTCGAGCAGTTCTTC.

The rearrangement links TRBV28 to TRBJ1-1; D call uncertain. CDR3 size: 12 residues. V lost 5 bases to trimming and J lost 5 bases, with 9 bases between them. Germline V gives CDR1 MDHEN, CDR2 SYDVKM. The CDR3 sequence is CASSNRWTEAFF. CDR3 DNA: TGTGCCAGCAGTAATCGGTGGACTGAAGCTTTCTTT.